This passage covers 3 T cell receptor beta chains from one sample sequenced in a study of T cells after yellow fever vaccination. Via MiXCR, TCRdb re-called the 5' RACE reads, giving one row per CDR3 protein. The sample carries hundreds of thousands of distinct CDR3 sequences, more than 9% recorded once. The sequencing used PBMCs, collected on the day of the yellow fever booster vaccination. Receptor source: a man aged 30-40 years who received the YFV17D yellow fever vaccine.

This clonotype was observed a handful of times. The rearrangement joins TRBV10-1 to TRBJ1-1, with 7 bases that match TRBD1. The CDR3 spans 14 residues. Germline trimming cut 6 bases from V and 0 bases from J; bases unmatched to any gene: 4. CDR1 is WNHNN, CDR2 SYGVQD, per germline (reference sequence). This CDR3 is CASSARGMNTEAFF. The DNA for the CDR3 is TGCGCCAGCAGCGCCAGGGGGATGAACACTGAAGCTTTCTTT.

The J gene is TRBJ1-6, the V gene TRBV6-5, with D hard to call. The CDR3 covers 15 residues. V lost 0 bases to trimming and J lost 10 bases, with 13 bases between them. Germline-derived CDR1 and CDR2 are MNHEY and SVGAGI. This chain's CDR3 is CASSYSSGAYSPLHF. The DNA for the CDR3 is TGTGCCAGCAGTTACTCGAGCGGAGCCTACTCACCCCTCCACTTT.

The table lists this clonotype with a few counts. The genes are TRBV10-3 and TRBJ1-3; 9 bases are a match to TRBD1. V was pared by 6 bases and J by 3 bases, with 9 bases of the junction left unmatched. Germline CDR1 is ENHRY and CDR2 is SYGVKD. The CDR3 runs to 16 residues. DNA of the CDR3: TGTGCCATCAGAGGAGGACAGGGGAGTGGTGGAAACACCATATATTTT. Its protein product is CAIRGGQGSGGNTIYF.